The T cell receptor (beta chain) under discussion was sequenced for a study of blood T cell repertoires in COVID-19 (dated by TCRdb to 2019 to 2021). Regarding the study in general: Samples from collaborators originated in the United States, Italy and Spain and spanned both the acute and convalescent phases of COVID-19. Samples were obtained from the ongoing ImmuneRACE study (first 160 participants) and from roughly 1,300 subjects provided by 6 global collaborators. The material from the prospective study consisted of cDNA or gDNA derived from T cells, B-cell-depleted T cells, or PBMCs. Sample metadata almost always included a de-identified subject ID, COVID-19 status, age in years and sex. HLA class I and class II types, where available, came from metadata supplied by the sample provider rather than from assay-based typing. A freely available public database, intended as a resource for researchers studying the immune response to SARS-CoV-2, is where the repertoires were released. Subjects who had been exposed to COVID-19, were actively infected with it, or had recovered from it provided the deeply sampled blood TCRbeta repertoires that made up the dataset.

General study outcomes and caveats: How much clinical and demographic metadata was included differed by source and by participant, and the metadata was provided uncurated.

TCRbeta CDR3 regions were amplified from genomic DNA using the immunoSEQ Assay, a bias-controlled multiplex PCR. Per the source publication's procedure: The number of nucleated cells in each sample was estimated by amplification of reference gene primers within the assay. Sequence reads were collapsed and filtered to measure the absolute abundance of every unique TCRbeta CDR3 rearrangement. For each sample, productive Simpson clonality was calculated as the square root of Simpson's diversity index across productive rearrangements. TCRdb provides this immuneACCESS table in a form limited to in-frame rearrangements. Some clones are lacking; in checked studies, under half of them reflect an unresolved V gene, and why the rest are absent is not known. The V and J calls and clone size were taken over from that table, and D and trimming were inferred from the DNA. The sample table lists some 490,000 clones, 70% to 90% of them with a count of one. About 3.2% of the sample lies in the top ten.

The collaborating institutions used their own protocols to collect whole blood in K2EDTA tubes. Collaborator samples were shipped for TCRbeta analysis as frozen whole blood, isolated PBMCs, or DNA extracted from either sample type. This clone was found once. Its antigen target is currently unknown. Base qualities are missing; no much larger clone stands one base away. The cysteine opens and the phenylalanine closes a CDR3 of 15 amino acids. Kept here is only the CDR3 DNA, which spans 45 bases and is read in frame from base 1. From the germline V gene, CDR1 is SQVTM and CDR2 is ANQGSEA. The germline V end is reduced by 4 bases and the J end by 7 bases; junction bases left unmatched: 15.

The receptor was isolated from a human donor in a cohort sampled during active COVID-19. Material for sequencing was peripheral blood. Recombination joined TRBV29-1 with TRBJ1-2; the junction holds 7 bases that match TRBD1. At the DNA level, the sequence is TGCAGCGTTGGGAGGGGGCGCGTCGAGTCAGGTGGCTACACCTTC. This is translated as CSVGRGRVESGGYTF.